The clone carrying this T cell receptor beta chain was seen just once. The germline gene is not matched at one end of the junction; a read error may be the cause. TCRdb keeps only in-frame clones here, not all; method: immunoSEQ multiplex PCR. Of about 130,000 clones in the sample, roughly four fifths were seen once. This entry is derived from a study of blood T cell repertoires in COVID-19. Overall study: The analysed material was cDNA or gDNA that came from T cells, B-cell-depleted T cells, or PBMCs.

Participants spanned ages roughly 18 to 95 years and resided in about 25 US areas. Assignments of participants to cohorts depended upon their own reported clinical history. Cohort 3 recovered donors had two negative PCRs, clearance, or symptom resolution. The CDR3 runs to 13 residues. Germline values: CDR1 DFQATT, CDR2 SNEGSKA (reference sequence). This chain uses TRBV20-1 with TRBJ2-1; TRBD2 might be the D (5 bases). The TCR was taken from a man aged 30-40 years who had recovered from COVID-19. Input material: PBMCs or T cells enriched from blood (not recorded which). Here the CDR3 reads CSASSTSYVDRLF. The CDR3 DNA sequence: TGCAGTGCTAGTAGTACTAGTTATGTTGATAGGCTCTTC.